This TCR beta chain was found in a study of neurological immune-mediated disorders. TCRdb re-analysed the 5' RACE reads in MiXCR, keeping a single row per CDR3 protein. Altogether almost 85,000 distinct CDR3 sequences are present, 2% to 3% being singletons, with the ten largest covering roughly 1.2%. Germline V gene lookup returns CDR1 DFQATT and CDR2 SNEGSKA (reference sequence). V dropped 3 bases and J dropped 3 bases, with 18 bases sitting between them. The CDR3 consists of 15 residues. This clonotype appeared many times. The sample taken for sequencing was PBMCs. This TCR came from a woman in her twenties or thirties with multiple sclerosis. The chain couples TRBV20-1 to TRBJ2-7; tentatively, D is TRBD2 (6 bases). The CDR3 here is CSARTPMGGVYEQYF. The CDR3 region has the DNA TGCAGTGCTAGGACCCCGATGGGAGGTGTCTACGAGCAGTACTTC.